The 30 T cell receptor beta chains reported below all come from one sample, sequenced in a study of T-cell reconstitution after alpha-beta-depleted transplantation in children. TCRbeta library construction was performed incorporating unique molecular identifiers. One entry per CDR3 protein results from TCRdb running MiXCR on the PCR reads. Here the sample spans some 200,000 distinct CDR3 sequences, around 7.7% being singletons. The sequencing used PBMCs, mostly from graft donor cells, collected 360 days after TCRalphabeta/CD19-depleted stem cell transplant. These TCRs come from a male patient between 2 and 10 years old who had a stem cell transplant for acute myeloid leukemia, so the T cells may come from the graft donor.

This clonotype was picked up many times. The genes are TRBV12-3 or TRBV12-4 and TRBJ2-4; D might be TRBD2 (5 bases). Trimming pared 2 bases from V and 6 bases from J, leaving 11 bases between. This CDR3 has 14 residues. This CDR3 reads CASSLWTPPNIQYF. As DNA, the CDR3 is TGTGCCAGCAGTTTATGGACTCCCCCAAACATTCAGTACTTC.

The V gene is TRBV7-9, the J gene TRBJ1-2; D gene unclear. The CDR3 has 15 residues. Germline CDR1 and CDR2: SEHNR and FQNEAQ (reference sequence). V was pared by 2 bases and J by 0 bases, with 10 bases between. The CDR3 DNA is TGTGCCAGCAGCTTAAGGATGCTCTCTAACTATGGCTACACCTTC. This codes for CASSLRMLSNYGYTF.

This clonotype showed up many times. The chain is built from TRBV5-1 and TRBJ2-5, with D perhaps assigned TRBD1 or TRBD2 (5 bases each). The CDR3 is made up of 13 amino acids. Trimming removed 5 bases at V and 2 bases at J, with 10 bases between. Germline loops: CDR1 SGHRS, CDR2 YFSETQ. The CDR3 nucleotides read TGCGCCAGCAGACCCGGGGCGCAAGAGACCCAGTACTTC. This encodes CASRPGAQETQYF.

This clonotype has just a few counts. This chain links TRBV12-3 or TRBV12-4 with TRBJ2-5; 14 nucleotides agree with TRBD2. Trimming removed 6 bases from V and 6 bases from J; junction bases left unmatched: 9. The length of the CDR3 is 16 residues. The CDR3 DNA reads as TGTGCCAGCAGGGCGAACGGGACTAGCGGGAGTAAGACCCAGTACTTC. Translating it yields CASRANGTSGSKTQYF.

Many counts were recorded for this clonotype. The chain is built from TRBV5-1 and TRBJ2-2; possibly TRBD2 for D (6 bases). This CDR3 contains 15 residues. The V end was cut by 4 bases, the J end by 5 bases, with 15 bases between. Germline values: CDR1 SGHRS, CDR2 YFSETQ. DNA for the CDR3: TGCGCCAGCAGCACCGTAGCGGAGGGGACCGGGGAGCTGTTTTTT. This codes for CASSTVAEGTGELFF. Full variable domain (remainder filled in from reference TRBV5-1 and TRBJ2-2): KAGVTQTPRYLIKTRGQQVTLSCSPISGHRSVSWYQQTPGQGLQFLFEYFSETQRNKGNFPGRFSGRQFSNSRSEMNVSTLELGDSALYLCASSTVAEGTGELFFGEGSRLTVL.

This clonotype was detected many times. V is TRBV10-2 and J is TRBJ1-1, with D unresolved. The germline CDR1 and CDR2 sequences are WSHSY and SAAADI. The CDR3 is 13 residues long. V dropped 0 bases and J dropped 4 bases, with 6 bases sitting between them. CDR3 protein: CASSESRSTEAFF. DNA of the CDR3: TGCGCCAGCAGTGAGTCTAGGAGCACTGAAGCTTTCTTT.

The J gene is TRBJ2-5, the V gene TRBV5-1; 11 bases agree with TRBD2. CDR3 length: 16 amino acids. J gave up 2 bases and V 3 bases, and 6 bases lay outside the gene matches. From germline, CDR1 is SGHRS and CDR2 YFSETQ. The chain's CDR3 is CASSYSTSGEQETQYF. The CDR3 DNA is TGCGCCAGCAGCTATTCGACTAGCGGGGAACAAGAGACCCAGTACTTC.

This chain joins TRBV29-1 and TRBJ2-1; 10 positions match TRBD2. This CDR3 has 16 amino acids. The V gene's germline CDR1 is SQVTM and CDR2 ANQGSEA. V gave up 4 bases and J gave up 0 bases; unmatched junction bases: 6. The CDR3 coding sequence is TGCAGCGTTGGACTAGCGGGCCTGAGCTCCTACAATGAGCAGTTCTTC. The encoded protein is CSVGLAGLSSYNEQFF.

V gene TRBV29-1 combines with J gene TRBJ2-5; D unclear. Germline CDR1 SQVTM, CDR2 ANQGSEA. Trimming took off 4 bases at V and 4 bases at J, with 7 bases between the two ends. The CDR3 has 11 residues. The CDR3 nucleotides read TGCAGCGTTGGGTGGGGAGAGACCCAGTACTTC. Amino acid sequence: CSVGWGETQYF.

This clonotype was observed a handful of times. The V and J genes are TRBV3-1 and TRBJ2-3; D is possibly TRBD2 (5 bases). Germline V gives CDR1 LGHDT, CDR2 YNNKEL (reference sequence). The CDR3 contains 13 residues. Deletions cut 0 bases from V and 6 bases from J, with 7 bases between. The CDR3 bases are TGTGCCAGCAGCCAAGAAGGCGGGGATACGCAGTATTTT. It encodes CASSQEGGDTQYF.

The V call is TRBV7-9, the J call TRBJ2-3; a weak D match, TRBD1 (6 bases). This CDR3 contains 15 residues. Trimming left V 3 bases short and J 2 bases short, with 12 bases between. Germline V CDR1 and CDR2: SEHNR, FQNEAQ (reference sequence). CDR3 region: CASSLQQGFTDTQYF. The CDR3 DNA is TGTGCCAGCAGCTTGCAGCAGGGGTTCACAGATACGCAGTATTTT.

This clonotype was seen more than once but under ten times. The rearrangement links TRBV5-1 to TRBJ2-3; no clear D gene. CDR1 and CDR2 from the germline V gene are SGHRS and YFSETQ. The V end lost 4 bases, the J end lost 3 bases, and 12 bases lay between the germline ends. The CDR3 consists of 14 residues. The CDR3 coding sequence is TGCGCCAGCAGCCCCGTTGGGCCTACAGATACGCAGTATTTT. It codes for CASSPVGPTDTQYF.

There are a few counts of this clonotype. This chain uses TRBV11-2 with TRBJ2-4; D could derive from TRBD1 or TRBD2 (6 bases each). The length of the CDR3 is 14 residues. Per the germline V gene, CDR1 is SGHAT and CDR2 is FQNNGV. V lost 2 bases and J 8 bases, leaving 13 bases between the germline ends. In DNA form, the CDR3 reads TGTGCCAGCAGCTTAAACAGGGAGCGGGACATTCAGTACTTC. Encoded protein: CASSLNRERDIQYF. The full variable domain, completed using reference TRBV11-2 and TRBJ2-4, is EAGVAQSPRYKIIEKRQSVAFWCNPISGHATLYWYQQILGQGPKLLIQFQNNGVVDDSQLPKDRFSAERLKGVDSTLKIQPAKLEDSAVYLCASSLNRERDIQYFGAGTRLSVL.

This clonotype was seen a single time. The chain is built from TRBV7-9 and TRBJ2-7; TRBD2 matches 13 bases. Germline CDR1 is SEHNR and CDR2 is FQNEAQ (reference sequence). CDR3 size: 15 residues. V lost 4 bases, J lost 4 bases, and 4 bases stayed unmatched. CDR3 in amino acids: CASSSRTSGSYEQYF. The CDR3 bases are TGTGCCAGCAGCTCACGGACTAGCGGGAGTTACGAGCAGTACTTC.

This clonotype was recorded at least ten times. In nucleotides, the CDR3 is TGTGCCAGCAGCTTGGTTCCCCGGACAGGGGGCAAGGATGAGCAGTTCTTC. Residues: CASSLVPRTGGKDEQFF. V usage is TRBV5-5 and J usage is TRBJ2-1; TRBD1 agrees at 11 bases. The germline gives CDR1 SGHKS, CDR2 YYEKEE (reference sequence). The CDR3 has 17 residues. Germline trimming cut 0 bases from V and 8 bases from J; bases unmatched to any gene: 10.

This clonotype was seen many times. The CDR3 coding sequence is TGTGCCAGCAGTGCTATAGGCACCGGGGAGCTGTTTTTT. Encoded protein: CASSAIGTGELFF. The gene calls are TRBV12-3 or TRBV12-4 and TRBJ2-2, with D uncertain. This CDR3 is 13 amino acids long. Between the trimmed V and J ends, which lost 5 bases and 4 bases, there was a span of 8 bases.

This clonotype has a count of ten or more. This rearrangement joins TRBV6-1 to TRBJ2-1; TRBD2 matches 12 bases. With V trimmed by 5 bases and J by 6 bases, 2 bases remained unmatched. The CDR3 contains 14 residues. Germline V lookup: CDR1 MNHNS, CDR2 SASEGT. CDR3 protein: CASSPSGRANEQFF. For the CDR3, the DNA is TGTGCCAGCAGTCCTAGCGGGAGGGCCAATGAGCAGTTCTTC.

In its sample, this clonotype was seen a few times. The chain uses TRBV20-1 and TRBJ2-1; D may correspond to TRBD1 or TRBD2 (5 bases each). This CDR3 region has 13 residues. Germline-derived CDR1 and CDR2 are DFQATT and SNEGSKA (reference sequence). Trimming pared 5 bases from V and 5 bases from J, leaving 13 bases between. The CDR3 nucleotides read TGCAGTGCTGCGACCGGGACCCACAATGAGCAGTTCTTC. It translates to CSAATGTHNEQFF.

V gene TRBV12-3 or TRBV12-4 combines with J gene TRBJ2-7, with TRBD1 identical over 11 bases. V trimming: 4 bases; J trimming: 0 bases; junction bases outside the gene matches: 17. The CDR3 has 20 amino acids. This CDR3 is CASSSRSRDRGYRSSYEQYF. Written as DNA, the CDR3 is TGTGCCAGCAGTTCCCGATCCCGGGACAGGGGGTACAGGAGCTCCTACGAGCAGTACTTC.

This clonotype was counted between two and nine times. CDR3 nucleotides: TGCGCCAGCAGCTCGGCGATTAGCGGGAGTTGGGGCTACGAGCAGTACTTC. It is translated as CASSSAISGSWGYEQYF. This chain joins TRBV5-1 and TRBJ2-7; 9 bases line up with TRBD2. The CDR3 covers 17 residues. With 3 bases clipped from V and 3 bases from J, the junction kept 13 bases outside the gene matches. Germline assignment: CDR1 SGHRS and CDR2 YFSETQ.

V usage is TRBV24-1 and J usage is TRBJ2-1; D is undetermined. V dropped 4 bases and J dropped 3 bases, with 6 bases sitting between them. CDR1 KGHDR and CDR2 SFDVKD come from the germline V gene. The CDR3 is 13 amino acids. The CDR3 bases are TGTGCCACCAGTGACTCTAACTACAATGAGCAGTTCTTC. Its translation: CATSDSNYNEQFF.

This clonotype was recorded a few times. The chain has TRBV12-3 or TRBV12-4 and TRBJ1-4; D uncertain. CDR3 length: 14 amino acids. Trimming shortened V by 6 bases and J by 4 bases, and 12 bases separated the two germline ends. CDR3: CASSAGSFNEKLFF. The CDR3 region has the DNA TGTGCCAGCAGCGCAGGTTCCTTTAATGAAAAACTGTTTTTT.

The rearrangement links TRBV7-6 to TRBJ2-7; possible D gene TRBD2, 5 bases. The germline V gene has CDR1 SGHVS and CDR2 FNYEAQ. This CDR3 region has 14 residues. Trimming removed 0 bases at V and 3 bases at J, with 9 bases between. CDR3 sequence: CASSLASADYEQYF. The CDR3 DNA follows: TGTGCCAGCAGCTTAGCTAGCGCAGACTACGAGCAGTACTTC.

This clonotype occurred many times. This sequence joins TRBV7-2 and TRBJ2-1; 13 positions match TRBD2. This CDR3 contains 16 residues. Germline values: CDR1 SGHTA, CDR2 FQGNSA. After removal of 5 bases from V and 9 bases from J, the junction contained 10 bases not matched to a gene. The DNA for the CDR3 is TGTGCCAGCAGCCTATGGACTAGCGGGAGAGGGCGTGAGCAGTTCTTC. It codes for CASSLWTSGRGREQFF.

This clonotype was recorded at least ten times. The CDR3 loop reads CASSSSLTGVKFF. The CDR3 DNA reads TGTGCCAGCAGCTCTTCCCTCACAGGGGTGAAGTTCTTC. This chain uses TRBV5-6 with TRBJ2-1, with 7 bases that match TRBD1. This CDR3 has 13 amino acids. Germline V lookup: CDR1 SGHDT, CDR2 YYEEEE. V lost 3 bases and J lost 14; bases outside the gene matches: 11.

The gene calls are TRBV14 and TRBJ2-7, with D perhaps matching TRBD1 or TRBD2 (5 bases each). V was pared by 10 bases and J by 1 base, with 17 bases between. The germline gives CDR1 SGHDN, CDR2 FVKESK. The CDR3 has 14 residues. CDR3 nucleotides: TGTGCCATCGAGGGGCCCTCTTATTCCTACGAGCAGTACGTC. Amino acids: CAIEGPSYSYEQYV.

This chain joins TRBV12-3 or TRBV12-4 and TRBJ2-7, with D perhaps matching TRBD2 (6 bases). Trimming removed 6 bases from V and 9 bases from J, with 21 bases in between. The CDR3 length is 14 residues. Written as DNA, the CDR3 is TGTGCCAGCAGCCACACCGGGACTGAGGCTTCGCAGTACTTC. Its translation is CASSHTGTEASQYF.

CDR3 residues: CASSGSGAYNEQFF. CDR3 sequence (DNA): TGTGCCAGCAGTGGGTCGGGAGCATACAATGAGCAGTTCTTC. J is TRBJ2-1 and V is TRBV2, with D perhaps TRBD2 (6 bases). The CDR3 runs 14 residues. Trimming shortened V by 4 bases and J by 4 bases, and 11 bases separated the two germline ends. Germline CDR1 reads SNHLY; CDR2 reads FYNNEI.

This clonotype showed up many times. The chain has TRBV4-3 and TRBJ2-1; 8 nucleotides match TRBD1. The CDR3 is made up of 15 amino acids. V lost 0 bases and J lost 5; bases outside the gene matches: 3. Germline-derived CDR1 and CDR2 are LGHNA and YSLEER. As DNA, the CDR3 is TGCGCCAGCAGCCAAGATGGGGACAGGCACAATGAGCAGTTCTTC. This translates into CASSQDGDRHNEQFF.

The rearrangement uses TRBV5-1 and TRBJ2-5, with D perhaps TRBD1 (6 bases). Trimming took 0 bases from V and 5 from J, leaving 26 bases between them. The CDR3 sequence is 19 residues long. CDR1 is SGHRS, CDR2 YFSETQ, per germline. CDR3 amino acids: CASSLGEYPPHRASETQYF. The CDR3 region has the DNA TGCGCCAGCAGCTTGGGGGAATACCCTCCCCACAGGGCTTCGGAGACCCAGTACTTC.